The 6 T cell receptor beta chains below were found in one sample sequenced in a study of blood T cells in healthy people across ages. The use of a sample-barcoded 5' primer and a J-beta primer mix characterized a second PCR of roughly 6 to 11 cycles. TCRdb reanalysed the 5' RACE reads using MiXCR and keeps one entry per CDR3 protein. This repertoire shows about 780,000 distinct CDR3 sequences, about 46% found once; its top ten account for roughly 18%. The sample taken for sequencing was blood. The origin of the receptors is a man older than 75 in good health.

In its sample, this clonotype was seen once. An end of the junction does not agree with germline; a read error may underlie this. The V and J genes are TRBV28 and TRBJ2-1, with 10 bases aligning to TRBD2. CDR3 size: 17 residues. CDR1 and CDR2 (germline): MDHEN, SYDVKM. The CDR3 protein is CASRGTSGKGRDKEQFF. CDR3 DNA sequence: TGTGCCAGCCGAGGAACTAGCGGGAAGGGGAGGGACAAGGAGCAGTTCTTC.

The J gene is TRBJ2-7, the V gene TRBV28, with 10 positions matching TRBD1. Germline-derived CDR1 and CDR2 are MDHEN and SYDVKM. V lost 6 bases to trimming and J lost 7 bases; unmatched junction nucleotides: 9. This CDR3 contains 14 residues. CDR3 sequence: CASRQTGGSGEQYF. The CDR3 DNA sequence: TGTGCCAGCAGACAGACAGGGGGCTCGGGGGAGCAGTACTTC.

Turning to this clonotype: The germline gene is not matched at one end of the junction; a read error may be the cause. This chain joins TRBV5-1 and TRBJ2-3, with 15 bases aligning to TRBD2. The CDR3 loop spans 17 amino acids. Looked up from germline, CDR1 is SGHRS and CDR2 is YFSETQ. The CDR3 region is CASSSGLAGGPADTQYF. The CDR3 bases are TGTGCCAGCAGCTCCGGACTAGCGGGGGGGCCCGCAGATACGCAGTATTTT.

The rearrangement links TRBV5-1 to TRBJ2-3; D not certain. Germline V gives CDR1 SGHRS, CDR2 YFSETQ. The CDR3 extends over 16 amino acids. Trimming took 10 bases from V and 0 from J, leaving 21 bases between them. The CDR3 region has the DNA TGCGCCGACACGTTGGAACTCAAGACTAGCACAGATACGCAGTATTTT. The encoded protein is CADTLELKTSTDTQYF. The full variable domain, in which reference TRBV5-1 and TRBJ2-3 provide the parts outside the CDR3, is KAGVTQTPRYLIKTRGQQVTLSCSPISGHRSVSWYQQTPGQGLQFLFEYFSETQRNKGNFPGRFSGRQFSNSRSEMNVSTLELGDSALYLCADTLELKTSTDTQYFGPGTRLTVL.

The rearrangement links TRBV12-3 or TRBV12-4 to TRBJ2-1, with 12 nucleotides matching TRBD1. The CDR3 consists of 16 residues. V dropped 1 base and J dropped 6; count of bases not matched to a gene: 4. Written as DNA, the CDR3 is TGTGCCAGCAGTTTAGTCGGGACAGGGGGCATCAATGAGCAGTTCTTC. Amino acids: CASSLVGTGGINEQFF.

V usage is TRBV7-2 and J usage is TRBJ2-1; D is unclear. V was pared by 3 bases and J by 7 bases, with 7 bases between. The CDR3 extends over 12 amino acids. From germline, CDR1 is SGHTA and CDR2 FQGNSA. The CDR3 loop reads CASSFWENEQFF. For the CDR3, the DNA is TGTGCCAGCAGCTTTTGGGAAAATGAGCAGTTCTTC.